This note documents a single T cell receptor (beta chain) sequence. Its specificity is unknown. The data originate from a study of cytomegalovirus exposure and HLA in healthy donors. Study outcomes and limitations: Among TCR beta chains, those listed as cytomegalovirus-associated numbered under 200. An analysis done earlier found most TCR beta V segments productive about 87% or about 30% of the time. Reports indicated that the classifier achieved high specificity and sensitivity in diagnosing cytomegalovirus status.

The ends lost 0 bases at V and 5 bases at J; junction bases unmatched: 5. CDR3 size: 15 residues. CDR1 is LGHNA, CDR2 YNFKEQ, per germline. Amplification used 60 Vbeta primers and 13 Jbeta primers. Method: immunoSEQ multiplex PCR; TCRdb's copy keeps in-frame clones and lacks some. The data show 130,000 to 150,000 clones, about a tenth seen once. The sample consisted of PBMCs. This sequence joins TRBV4-2 and TRBJ2-5; TRBD2 matches 8 bases. The clonotype originates from a male donor in good health and CMV-seronegative. Written as DNA, the CDR3 is TGTGCCAGCAGCCAAGACTACGGCGGGGGGGAGACCCAGTACTTC. This translates into CASSQDYGGGETQYF.